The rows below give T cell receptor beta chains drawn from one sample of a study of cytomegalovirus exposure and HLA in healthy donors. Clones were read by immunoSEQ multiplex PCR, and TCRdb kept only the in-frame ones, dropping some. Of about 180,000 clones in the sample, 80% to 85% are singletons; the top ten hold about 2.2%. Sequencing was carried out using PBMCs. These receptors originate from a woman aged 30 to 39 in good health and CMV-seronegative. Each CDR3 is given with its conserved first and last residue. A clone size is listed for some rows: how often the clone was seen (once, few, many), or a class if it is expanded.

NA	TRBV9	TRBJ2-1	CASSVEGVSYNEQFF
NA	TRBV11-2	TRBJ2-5	CASSLDRSGTQYF
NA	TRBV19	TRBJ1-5	CASSIGRGSNQPQHF
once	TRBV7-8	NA	CASSRKLGMTAYEQYF
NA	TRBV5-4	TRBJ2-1	CASSLWTSGGEQFF
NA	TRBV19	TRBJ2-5	CASSPGQYQETQYF
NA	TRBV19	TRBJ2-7	CASRDTGDEQYF
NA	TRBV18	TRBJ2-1	CASSPRGTSTYNEQFF
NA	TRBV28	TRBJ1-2	CASSFQGNYGYTF
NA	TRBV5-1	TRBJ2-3	CASSQGQGSADTQYF
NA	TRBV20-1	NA	CSWDTGYEQYF
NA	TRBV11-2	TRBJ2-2	CASSLDQGSANTGELFF
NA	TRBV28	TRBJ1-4	CASSFPGGTNEKLFF
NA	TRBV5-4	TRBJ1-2	CASSLNRGRYGYTF
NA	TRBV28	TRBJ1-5	CASSPVPPGGQPQHF
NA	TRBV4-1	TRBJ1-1	CASSQESFNTEAFF
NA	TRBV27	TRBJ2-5	CASSLSQEAFQETQYF
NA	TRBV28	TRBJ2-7	CASSFSGGGRIYEQYF
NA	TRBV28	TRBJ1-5	CASSLKSWYSIDQPQHF
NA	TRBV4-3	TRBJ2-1	CASSQGESEQFF
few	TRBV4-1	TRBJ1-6	CASSLRTGVSGINSPLHF
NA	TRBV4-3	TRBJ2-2	CASSQAPLERGSYTGELFF
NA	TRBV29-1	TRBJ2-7	CSALTSGRIYEQYF
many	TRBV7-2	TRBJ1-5	CASSLASTDPYQPQHF
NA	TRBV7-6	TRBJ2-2	CASSLLRGAGELFF
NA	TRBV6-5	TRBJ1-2	CASSYSIQGYGYTF
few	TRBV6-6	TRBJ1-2	CASSPLPTGSYGYTF
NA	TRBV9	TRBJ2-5	CASSVDSQETQYF
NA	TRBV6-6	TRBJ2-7	CASSPSSGGGSYEQYF
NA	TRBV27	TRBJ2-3	CASSLLRTSGTDTQYF
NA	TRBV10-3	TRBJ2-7	CAISDSTGYREQYF
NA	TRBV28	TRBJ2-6	CASSLVFGGANGLTF
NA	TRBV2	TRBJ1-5	CASRDRVVQPQHF
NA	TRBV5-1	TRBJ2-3	CASSPAGPSSTDTQYF
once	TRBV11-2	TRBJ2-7	CASSLRSGGPNEQYF
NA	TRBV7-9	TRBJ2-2	CASSLPLAGNTGELFF
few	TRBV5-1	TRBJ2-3	CASSLESGGSTDTQYF
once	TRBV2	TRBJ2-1	CASSPGGPPHEQFF
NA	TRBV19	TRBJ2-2	CASSRVRRENTGELFF
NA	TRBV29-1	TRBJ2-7	CSTPPRTGPEYEQYF
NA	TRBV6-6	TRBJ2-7	CASSSDRGYEQYF
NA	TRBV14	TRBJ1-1	CASSQGRDTEAFF
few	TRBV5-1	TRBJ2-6	CASSLQGFGSGANVLTF
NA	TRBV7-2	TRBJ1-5	CASSYSGQVDQPQHF
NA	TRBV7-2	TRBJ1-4	CASSLFATGGFATNEKLFF
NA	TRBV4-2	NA	CASSQPGGQREQYF
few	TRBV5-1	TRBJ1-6	CASTYGLNSPLHF
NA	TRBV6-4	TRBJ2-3	CASSDRGGRSGDTQYF
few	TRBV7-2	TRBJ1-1	CASTKGQADTEAFF
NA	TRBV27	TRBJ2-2	CASSPRTGGTGELFF
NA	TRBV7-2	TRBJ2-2	CASSPRSGLGNTGELFF
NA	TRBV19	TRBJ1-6	CASSIDSYNSPLHF
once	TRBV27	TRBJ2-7	CASSFVRSSSYEQYF